This is a list of T cell receptor beta chains from one sample in a study of a mutant IDH1 vaccine in newly diagnosed glioma. These receptors' targets are unknown. The repertoire was sequenced with immunoSEQ multiplex PCR; TCRdb's copy has only in-frame clones and lacks some. The top ten hold over 2% of the sample, which has around 36,000 clones, roughly 92% seen once. The sequencing here drew on PBMCs, taken from a glioma patient whose treatment included an IDH1 peptide vaccine. The receptors were sampled from a man over 45 with glioma. Both conserved end residues are part of each CDR3. A D gene is named only where the DNA matches it firmly. Only part of the rows carry a size: once, few, many, or a class if the clone is expanded.

cdr3_length | d_call | j_call | clone_size | v_call | cdr3_nt | cdr3_aa
10 | - | TRBJ2-7 | - | TRBV20-1 | TGCAGTGCTTCGCACTACGAGCAGTACTTC | CSASHYEQYF
15 | - | TRBJ1-1 | - | TRBV7-9 | TGTGCCAGCAGCTTAGAGTGGGTTGGACAGTCTGAAGCTTTCTTT | CASSLEWVGQSEAFF
15 | - | TRBJ1-1 | - | TRBV18 | TGTGCCAGCTCACCCTTACAGGAGCCTAACACTGAAGCTTTCTTT | CASSPLQEPNTEAFF
15 | TRBD1 | TRBJ2-7 | - | TRBV2 | TGTGCCAGCAGCCGCCGGGACAGGGTGAACTACGAGCAGTACTTC | CASSRRDRVNYEQYF
16 | - | TRBJ1-4 | - | TRBV5-1 | TGCGCCAGCAGCTTGGGGGTCTGGGGGCGCGGAGAAAAACTGTTTTTT | CASSLGVWGRGEKLFF
15 | - | TRBJ2-7 | few | TRBV6-1 | TGTGCCAGCAGTGAGGACTCGGGGGGCCTAGGCGAGCAGTACTTC | CASSEDSGGLGEQYF
11 | - | TRBJ2-7 | - | TRBV2 | TGTGCCAGCAGTACAGCCTACGAGCAGTACTTC | CASSTAYEQYF
16 | - | TRBJ2-2 | - | TRBV18 | TGTGCCAGCTCGGCACCGGGGTTTCGGGACACCGGGGAGCTGTTTTTT | CASSAPGFRDTGELFF
15 | - | TRBJ2-1 | once | TRBV9 | TGTGCCAGCAGCGCGGGACCTGAGACTTACAATGAGCAGTTCTTC | CASSAGPETYNEQFF
14 | TRBD1 | TRBJ1-1 | - | TRBV27 | TGTGCCAGCAGTTTGAACAGGGGGACGACTGAAGCTTTCTTT | CASSLNRGTTEAFF
15 | - | TRBJ2-3 | once | TRBV27 | TGTGCCAGCAGTTTATCGGGGAGCCCGTGGGATACGCAGTATTTT | CASSLSGSPWDTQYF
14 | - | TRBJ2-1 | - | TRBV7-7 | TGTGCTAGCAGCTTAGACCCGTATAGCGATGAGCAGTTCTTC | CASSLDPYSDEQFF
13 | - | TRBJ1-1 | - | TRBV30 | TGTGCCTGGCAAGGCACCATGAACACTGAAGCTTTCTTT | CAWQGTMNTEAFF
15 | - | TRBJ2-1 | - | TRBV14 | TGTGCCAGCAGCCAAGCCCCCCTCACGTACAATGAGCAGTTCTTC | CASSQAPLTYNEQFF
16 | - | TRBJ2-7 | - | TRBV9 | TGTGCCAGCAGCGGAGGGAGTCGGGCTAGCAGCTACGAGCAGTACTTC | CASSGGSRASSYEQYF
16 | - | TRBJ1-5 | - | TRBV11-2 | TGTGCCAGCAGCTTAACTACAGGGCGAACAAGGTGGCCCCAGCATTTT | CASSLTTGRTRWPQHF
16 | TRBD2 | TRBJ2-7 | - | TRBV30 | TGTGCCTGGAGTGGGGTAGCGGGCTCTTCCTCCTACGAGCAGTACTTC | CAWSGVAGSSSYEQYF
14 | - | TRBJ1-1 | - | TRBV11-2 | TGTGCCAGCAGCTTAGACACAGCAAACACTGAAGCTTTCTTT | CASSLDTANTEAFF
13 | TRBD1 | TRBJ2-3 | - | TRBV30 | TGTGCCTGGGGACAGGGGAACACAGATACGCAGTATTTT | CAWGQGNTDTQYF
14 | - | TRBJ2-7 | - | TRBV18 | TGTGCCAGCTCACTCCGGGACACTAGGTACGAGCAGTACTTC | CASSLRDTRYEQYF
16 | - | TRBJ2-1 | - | TRBV19 | TGTGCCAGCTTAGGAGGGAATGCGGGAACGAACAATGAGCAGTTCTTC | CASLGGNAGTNNEQFF
14 | TRBD1 | TRBJ2-4 | - | TRBV7-6 | TGTGCCAGCAGCTTAGGGACAGGGGGCAACATTCAGTACTTC | CASSLGTGGNIQYF
19 | - | TRBJ2-7 | - | TRBV4-3 | TGCGCCAGCAGCCAAGCCGCCGAAGATCCGAGGGCAGAATCCTACGAGCAGTACTTC | CASSQAAEDPRAESYEQYF
12 | - | TRBJ1-5 | - | TRBV19 | TGTGCCAGTAGACAGAGCAATCAGCCCCAGCATTTT | CASRQSNQPQHF
8 | - | TRBJ1-1 | - | TRBV20-1 | TGCAGTGCGTCAGGAAGGTTCTTT | CSASGRFF
15 | - | TRBJ1-3 | - | TRBV7-9 | TGTGCCAGCAGCTCGACCTACCTCTCTGGAAACACCATATATTTT | CASSSTYLSGNTIYF
13 | - | TRBJ1-6 | - | TRBV7-2 | TGTGCCAGCAGCTTAGCGGGCGACGGAATAGTTCACTTT | CASSLAGDGIVHF
16 | TRBD1 | TRBJ1-1 | - | TRBV18 | TGTGCCAGCTCACCTACACAGGGGGCCCGCGGAACTGAAGCTTTCTTT | CASSPTQGARGTEAFF
14 | - | TRBJ1-3 | - | TRBV6-6 | TGTGCCAGCAGTTTGGGCAGCTCTGGAAACACCATATATTTT | CASSLGSSGNTIYF
16 | - | TRBJ1-5 | - | TRBV5-6 | TGTGCCAGCTCCTCAACCGACCGCTCGCCCCCATCGCCCCAGCATTTT | CASSSTDRSPPSPQHF
13 | - | TRBJ2-4 | - | TRBV6-6 | TGTGCCAGCTCCCTTCAGGGCCCAAACATTCAGTACTTC | CASSLQGPNIQYF
12 | - | TRBJ1-1 | - | TRBV11-2 | TGTGCCAGCAGCTTTCCTACCACAGAAGCTTTCTTT | CASSFPTTEAFF
14 | TRBD1 | TRBJ2-7 | - | TRBV19 | TGTGCCAGTAGTACCGGGACAGGGGGCTTCGAGCAGTACTTC | CASSTGTGGFEQYF
14 | - | TRBJ1-1 | - | TRBV7-8 | TGTGCCAGCAGCACCGGACTTTTGAACACTGAAGCTTTCTTT | CASSTGLLNTEAFF
15 | TRBD1 | TRBJ1-2 | - | TRBV28 | TGTGCCAGCAGTTTGTTACAGGGGGCTGGGTATGGCTACACCTTC | CASSLLQGAGYGYTF
14 | TRBD2 | TRBJ2-1 | few | TRBV5-4 | TGTGCCAGCAGGGCCCTAGCGGCTCGCGATGAGCAGTTCTTC | CASRALAARDEQFF
14 | TRBD1 | TRBJ2-7 | - | TRBV6-1 | TGTGCCAGCACCGGGACAGCAGATTCCTACGAGCAGTACTTC | CASTGTADSYEQYF
15 | TRBD2 | TRBJ2-2 | - | TRBV18 | TGTGCCAGCTCACCCCCTAGCGGCCGTCCCGGGGAGCTGTTTTTT | CASSPPSGRPGELFF
19 | - | TRBJ2-3 | - | TRBV29-1 | TGCAGCGTTGAGGCTTTAGAAACATTGCGGGGCCTCAGCACAGATACGCAGTATTTT | CSVEALETLRGLSTDTQYF
14 | - | TRBJ2-1 | - | TRBV27 | TGTGCCAGCAGTCCTACCTCGTGGTACAATGAGCAGTTCTTC | CASSPTSWYNEQFF
14 | - | TRBJ1-2 | - | TRBV4-2 | TGTGCCAGCAGCCAAGGACAAGTACGCTATGGCTACACCTTC | CASSQGQVRYGYTF
14 | TRBD2 | TRBJ2-7 | - | TRBV28 | TGTGCCAGCAGGGAGGCTAGCGGGCCCTACGAGCAGTACTTC | CASREASGPYEQYF
18 | TRBD2 | TRBJ2-2 | - | TRBV19 | TGTGCCAGTAGTATCCCTCCTAGCGGGAGCCTTTACACCGGGGAGCTGTTTTTT | CASSIPPSGSLYTGELFF
14 | - | TRBJ1-4 | few | TRBV2 | TGTGCCAGCACCAGGGAAGGATTGGGTGAAAAACTGTTTTTT | CASTREGLGEKLFF
12 | - | TRBJ2-7 | - | TRBV28 | TGTGCCAGCAGCCCGGGTCCCTACGAGCAGTACTTC | CASSPGPYEQYF
16 | TRBD1 | TRBJ2-2 | - | TRBV10-1 | TGCGCCAGCAGTGCCGCGGGACAGGGCGACACCGGGGAGCTGTTTTTT | CASSAAGQGDTGELFF
13 | - | TRBJ1-1 | - | TRBV27 | TGTGCCAGCAGTTTCGGCATGAACACTGAAGCTTTCTTT | CASSFGMNTEAFF
12 | - | TRBJ1-2 | - | TRBV2 | TGTGCCAGCACTGGCGGGCAGCATGGCTACACCTTC | CASTGGQHGYTF
15 | TRBD2 | TRBJ2-1 | - | TRBV5-4 | TGTGCCAGCAGCTTACTAGCGGGACCCTACAATGAGCAGTTCTTC | CASSLLAGPYNEQFF
12 | - | TRBJ2-3 | - | TRBV6-5 | TGTGCCAGCAGTCGAGGGCCAGATACGCAGTATTTT | CASSRGPDTQYF
15 | - | TRBJ2-6 | once | TRBV9 | TGTGCTAGCAGGGGAGTTTACTCTGGGGCCAACGTCCTGACTTTC | CASRGVYSGANVLTF
14 | - | TRBJ2-1 | - | TRBV27 | TGTGCCAGCAGCCGTAGCCAGGGGAACAATGAGCAGTTCTTC | CASSRSQGNNEQFF
14 | TRBD1 | TRBJ1-6 | - | TRBV7-2 | TGTGCCAGCAGCCAGGGACAGTATAATTCACCCCTCCACTTT | CASSQGQYNSPLHF